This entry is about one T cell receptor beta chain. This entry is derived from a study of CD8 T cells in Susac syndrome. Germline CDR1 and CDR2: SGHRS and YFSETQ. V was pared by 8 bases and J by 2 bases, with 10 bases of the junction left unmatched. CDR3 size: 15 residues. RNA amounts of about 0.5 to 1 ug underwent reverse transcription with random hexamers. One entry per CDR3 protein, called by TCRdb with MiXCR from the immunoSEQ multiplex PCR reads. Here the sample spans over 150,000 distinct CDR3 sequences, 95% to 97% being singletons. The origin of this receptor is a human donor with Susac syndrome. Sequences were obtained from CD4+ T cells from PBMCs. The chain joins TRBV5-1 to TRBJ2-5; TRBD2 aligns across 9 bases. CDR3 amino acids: CASSRSGRTQETQYF. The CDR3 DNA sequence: TGCGCCAGTAGCCGGAGCGGGAGGACACAAGAGACCCAGTACTTC.